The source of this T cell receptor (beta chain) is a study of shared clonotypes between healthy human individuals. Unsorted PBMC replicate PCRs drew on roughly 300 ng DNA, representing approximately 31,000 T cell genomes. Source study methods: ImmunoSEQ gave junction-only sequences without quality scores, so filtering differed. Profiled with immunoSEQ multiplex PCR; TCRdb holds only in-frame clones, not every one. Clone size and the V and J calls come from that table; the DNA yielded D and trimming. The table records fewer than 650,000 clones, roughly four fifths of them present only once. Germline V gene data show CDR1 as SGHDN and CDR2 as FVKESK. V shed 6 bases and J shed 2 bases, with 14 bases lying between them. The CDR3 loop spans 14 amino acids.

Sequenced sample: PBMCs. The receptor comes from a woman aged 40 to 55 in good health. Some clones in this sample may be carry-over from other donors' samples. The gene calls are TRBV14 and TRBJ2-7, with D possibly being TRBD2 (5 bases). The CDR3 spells CASSLLGIPYEQYF. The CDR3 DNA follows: TGTGCCAGCAGTCTACTCGGGATACCCTACGAGCAGTACTTC. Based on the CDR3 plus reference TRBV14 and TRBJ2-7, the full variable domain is EAGVTQFPSHSVIEKGQTVTLRCDPISGHDNLYWYRRVMGKEIKFLLHFVKESKQDESGMPNNRFLAERTGGTYSTLKVQPAELEDSGVYFCASSLLGIPYEQYFGPGTRLTVT.